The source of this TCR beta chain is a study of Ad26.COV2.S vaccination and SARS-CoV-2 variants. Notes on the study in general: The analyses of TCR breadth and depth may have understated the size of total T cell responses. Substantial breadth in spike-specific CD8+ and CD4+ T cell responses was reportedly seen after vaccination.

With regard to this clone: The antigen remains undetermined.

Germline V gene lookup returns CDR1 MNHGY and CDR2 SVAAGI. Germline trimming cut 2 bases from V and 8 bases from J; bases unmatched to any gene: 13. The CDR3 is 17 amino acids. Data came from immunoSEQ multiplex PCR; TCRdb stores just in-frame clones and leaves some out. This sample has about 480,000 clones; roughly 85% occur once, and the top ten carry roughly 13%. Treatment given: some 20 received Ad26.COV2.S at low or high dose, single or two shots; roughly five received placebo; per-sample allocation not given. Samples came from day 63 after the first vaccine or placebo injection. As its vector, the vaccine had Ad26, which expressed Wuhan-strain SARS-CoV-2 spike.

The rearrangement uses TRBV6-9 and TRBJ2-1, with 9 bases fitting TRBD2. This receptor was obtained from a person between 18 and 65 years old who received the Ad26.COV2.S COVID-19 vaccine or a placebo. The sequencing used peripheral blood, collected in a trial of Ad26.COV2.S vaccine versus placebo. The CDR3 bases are TGTGCCAGCAGTTATCGCGGAAGCGGGAGGCCGAAGGATGAGCAGTTCTTC. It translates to CASSYRGSGRPKDEQFF.